Shown below are 11 T cell receptor beta chains from a single sample sequenced in a study of response to subunit inactivated influenza vaccine. A single record per CDR3 protein comes from TCRdb applying MiXCR to the RT-PCR reads. Of about 540,000 distinct CDR3 sequences in the sample, around 21% were seen once. This sample also belongs to another study, concerning T cells expressing NK-cell markers. In that study: TCR beta cDNA was made by 5'RACE template switching with UMIs.

This specimen was CD4+ T cells sorted from PBMCs, taken approximately 12 days after vaccination. Receptor source: a man aged 50-60 years who received an inactivated influenza vaccine.

The rearrangement uses TRBV9 and TRBJ2-1; TRBD2 matches at 7 bases. The CDR3 loop spans 16 amino acids. The germline V gene encodes CDR1 SGDLS and CDR2 YYNGEE. V shed 1 base and J 2 bases; nucleotides not matched to a gene: 6. CDR3 loop: CASSVLGLGAYNEQFF. CDR3 nucleotides: TGTGCCAGCAGCGTACTCGGACTAGGGGCCTACAATGAGCAGTTCTTC.

The chain employs TRBV2 and TRBJ2-3; the match to TRBD1 covers 10 bases. The CDR3 is 17 amino acids. CDR1 SNHLY and CDR2 FYNNEI come from the germline V gene. Trimming removed 6 bases from V and 5 bases from J; junction bases left unmatched: 14. This chain's CDR3 is CASSTRSGQGLQDTQYF. The CDR3 DNA is TGTGCCAGCAGCACACGCTCGGGACAGGGGTTACAAGATACGCAGTATTTT.

This clonotype was counted between two and nine times. V is TRBV12-3 or TRBV12-4 and J is TRBJ1-2; a weak D match, TRBD1 (5 bases). V lost 3 bases and J 5 bases, leaving 25 bases between the germline ends. The CDR3 is 18 residues long. CDR3 protein: CASSFFGVRAVLGYGYTF. CDR3 DNA: TGTGCCAGCAGTTTCTTCGGAGTCAGGGCCGTTCTAGGGTATGGCTACACCTTC.

There are many counts of this clonotype. The chain joins TRBV20-1 to TRBJ2-3; D not resolved. Deletions cut 1 base from V and 3 bases from J, with 11 bases between. The CDR3 totals 14 residues. Germline CDR1 is DFQATT and CDR2 is SNEGSKA (reference sequence). DNA of the CDR3: TGCAGTGCTAGAGCCAGAGAAGGGACAGATACGCAGTATTTT. It is translated as CSARAREGTDTQYF.

This sequence joins TRBV20-1 and TRBJ2-7; 9 bases fit TRBD1. The CDR3 sequence is 15 residues long. Germline CDR1 and CDR2: DFQATT and SNEGSKA (reference sequence). V shed 5 bases and J 5 bases; nucleotides not matched to a gene: 13. Written as DNA, the CDR3 is TGCAGTGCTGGAGTGCCGGGACAGGGCCTAGACGAGCAGTACTTC. Its translation: CSAGVPGQGLDEQYF.

J is TRBJ2-7 and V is TRBV9, with D perhaps TRBD1 or TRBD2 (5 bases each). CDR1 is SGDLS and CDR2 is YYNGEE in the germline V gene. The CDR3 runs to 14 residues. Between the trimmed V and J ends, which lost 4 bases and 5 bases, there was a span of 16 bases. The DNA for the CDR3 is TGTGCCAGCAGCCCGGGGACCCGGGCGGACGAGCAGTACTTC. It codes for CASSPGTRADEQYF.

This clonotype has ten or more counts. CDR3: CASRPTSLRNGGETQYF. In nucleotides, the CDR3 is TGTGCCAGCAGGCCGACTTCGCTTAGAAATGGAGGGGAGACCCAGTACTTC. V is TRBV7-9 and J is TRBJ2-5, with D tentatively TRBD2 (6 bases). V lost 6 bases and J 5 bases, leaving 25 bases between the germline ends. Germline V gives CDR1 SEHNR, CDR2 FQNEAQ (reference sequence). CDR3 length equals 17 residues. The entire variable domain, with the rest obtained from reference TRBV7-9 and TRBJ2-5, is as follows: DTGVSQNPRHKITKRGQNVTFRCDPISEHNRLYWYRQTLGQGPEFLTYFQNEAQLEKSRLLSDRFSAERPKGSFSTLEIQRTEQGDSAMYLCASRPTSLRNGGETQYFGPGTRLLVL.

The chain is built from TRBV4-1 and TRBJ2-1; 12 bases line up with TRBD2. Trimming at V came to 5 bases and at J to 8 bases, leaving 4 bases not matched to a gene. This CDR3 contains 14 residues. From germline, CDR1 is MGHRA and CDR2 YSYEKL. In DNA, the CDR3 is TGCGCCAGCAGCTCCGGGACTAGCGGGTATGAGCAGTTCTTC. Protein: CASSSGTSGYEQFF.

The V gene is TRBV5-1, the J gene TRBJ2-5; 9 nucleotides line up with TRBD2. The trim removed 5 bases at V and 2 bases at J, leaving 13 bases unmatched. CDR3 length: 17 residues. Per the germline V gene, CDR1 is SGHRS and CDR2 is YFSETQ. The CDR3, as DNA: TGCGCCAGCAGGGTCCCCATTAGCGGGGGATGGCAAGAGACCCAGTACTTC. Its protein product is CASRVPISGGWQETQYF. The full variable domain, rest sourced from reference TRBV5-1 and TRBJ2-5, is KAGVTQTPRYLIKTRGQQVTLSCSPISGHRSVSWYQQTPGQGLQFLFEYFSETQRNKGNFPGRFSGRQFSNSRSEMNVSTLELGDSALYLCASRVPISGGWQETQYFGPGTRLLVL.

V is TRBV10-2 and J is TRBJ2-1; 7 nucleotides agree with TRBD1. Germline values: CDR1 WSHSY, CDR2 SAAADI. The CDR3 consists of 13 residues. The V segment lost 9 bases and the J segment 4 bases; nucleotides outside the gene matches: 6. The CDR3 spells CASRQGRYNEQFF. CDR3 bases: TGCGCCAGTCGACAGGGTCGGTACAATGAGCAGTTCTTC.

This rearrangement joins TRBV7-2 to TRBJ2-3, with TRBD2 matching over 12 bases. The V and J ends lost 1 base and 6 bases, in that order; junction bases with no gene match: 2. In germline, CDR1 is SGHTA, CDR2 FQGNSA. The CDR3 runs 15 residues. CDR3 sequence: CASSLGGTSGDTQYF. As DNA, the CDR3 is TGTGCCAGCAGCTTAGGCGGGACTAGCGGGGATACGCAGTATTTT.